This is a list of T cell receptor beta chains from one sample in a study of T cell responses to AZD1222 COVID-19 vaccine. This table comes from immunoSEQ multiplex PCR, and its TCRdb copy is limited to in-frame clones, with some not included. The table records some 150,000 clones, about 85% of them present only once. The input for sequencing was peripheral blood, taken after recovery from COVID-19. Receptor source: an adult who had recovered from COVID-19. Both conserved end residues are part of each CDR3. Fields, in order: D gene, J gene, clone size, V gene, CDR3 DNA, CDR3 protein. A D gene is named only where the DNA matches it firmly. Size values are once, few and many counts, or a class for expanded clones, and some rows have none.

D gene: NA; J gene: TRBJ1-2; clone size: NA; V gene: TRBV9; CDR3 DNA: TGTGCCAGCAGCGTAGCTCCGGACCGGTTCTATGGCTACACCTTC; CDR3 protein: CASSVAPDRFYGYTF
D gene: NA; J gene: TRBJ1-1; clone size: NA; V gene: TRBV7-3; CDR3 DNA: TGTGCCAGCAGCAGCGGTCGAGGGAGCACTGAAGCTTTCTTT; CDR3 protein: CASSSGRGSTEAFF
D gene: NA; J gene: TRBJ1-6; clone size: NA; V gene: TRBV7-6; CDR3 DNA: TGTGCCAGCAGCTTATTCTCAGGCCCGGTCGTGAATTCACCCCTCCACTTT; CDR3 protein: CASSLFSGPVVNSPLHF
D gene: NA; J gene: TRBJ1-4; clone size: NA; V gene: TRBV13; CDR3 DNA: TGTGCCAGCAGCTCCGGCCTTAATGAGGGAGAAAAACTGTTTTTT; CDR3 protein: CASSSGLNEGEKLFF
D gene: NA; J gene: TRBJ1-3; clone size: NA; V gene: TRBV7-2; CDR3 DNA: TGTGCCAGCAGCTCAGACGGGGACTCTGGAAACACCATATATTTT; CDR3 protein: CASSSDGDSGNTIYF
D gene: TRBD2; J gene: TRBJ2-7; clone size: NA; V gene: TRBV6-1; CDR3 DNA: TGTGCCAGCAGTGATCCGGGACTAGCGGCCTCTTCCTACGAGCAGTACTTC; CDR3 protein: CASSDPGLAASSYEQYF
D gene: NA; J gene: TRBJ2-5; clone size: NA; V gene: TRBV6-1; CDR3 DNA: TGTGCCAGCAGTGAAGCAATGGGCAGCCGAGGGGCCCAAGAGACCCAGTACTTC; CDR3 protein: CASSEAMGSRGAQETQYF
D gene: NA; J gene: TRBJ1-2; clone size: NA; V gene: TRBV5-8; CDR3 DNA: TGTGCCAGCAGAGAGAGAGGGGGGCGCTTCTATGGCTACACCTTC; CDR3 protein: CASRERGGRFYGYTF
D gene: TRBD2; J gene: TRBJ2-7; clone size: NA; V gene: TRBV7-9; CDR3 DNA: TGTGCCAGCAGCTTGGGACTAGCGTACGAGCAGTACTTC; CDR3 protein: CASSLGLAYEQYF
D gene: TRBD2; J gene: TRBJ2-2; clone size: once; V gene: TRBV4-2; CDR3 DNA: TGTGCCAGCAGCCAAGAGACCCGCGGGGGGCAAGTCACCGGGGAGCTGTTTTTT; CDR3 protein: CASSQETRGGQVTGELFF
D gene: NA; J gene: TRBJ2-7; clone size: NA; V gene: TRBV5-1; CDR3 DNA: TGCGCCAGCACGTGGCAGGTTTCGGGCGAGCAGTACTTC; CDR3 protein: CASTWQVSGEQYF
D gene: NA; J gene: TRBJ1-6; clone size: NA; V gene: TRBV9; CDR3 DNA: TGTGCCAGCAGCGTAGGGGAGGGCTCACCCCTCCACTTT; CDR3 protein: CASSVGEGSPLHF
D gene: NA; J gene: TRBJ2-5; clone size: NA; V gene: TRBV18; CDR3 DNA: TGTGCCAGCTCACCCAGGACAGACCAAGAGACCCAGTACTTC; CDR3 protein: CASSPRTDQETQYF
D gene: TRBD2; J gene: TRBJ2-1; clone size: once; V gene: TRBV7-8; CDR3 DNA: TGTGCCAGCAGCCATAGCGGGAGAAGGAATGAGCAGTTCTTC; CDR3 protein: CASSHSGRRNEQFF
D gene: TRBD2; J gene: TRBJ2-7; clone size: NA; V gene: TRBV4-1; CDR3 DNA: TGCGCCAGCAGCCAAGTTCTAGCGGGAGTCAGGTTGTACGAGCAGTACTTC; CDR3 protein: CASSQVLAGVRLYEQYF
D gene: NA; J gene: TRBJ1-1; clone size: NA; V gene: TRBV24-1; CDR3 DNA: TGTGCCACCAGTGAGCCGGGACACGACACTGAAGCTTTCTTT; CDR3 protein: CATSEPGHDTEAFF
D gene: TRBD2; J gene: TRBJ2-1; clone size: NA; V gene: TRBV9; CDR3 DNA: TGTGCCAGCAGCGTAGAGGGACTAGCGGGTAATGAGCAGTTCTTC; CDR3 protein: CASSVEGLAGNEQFF
D gene: NA; J gene: TRBJ1-2; clone size: NA; V gene: TRBV27; CDR3 DNA: TGTGCCAGCAGTTTATCAGTAGACTATGGCTACACCTTC; CDR3 protein: CASSLSVDYGYTF
D gene: NA; J gene: TRBJ1-5; clone size: NA; V gene: TRBV21-1; CDR3 DNA: TGTGCCAGCAGCCTATCACAGGGGTCAAGCAATCAGCCCCAGCATTTT; CDR3 protein: CASSLSQGSSNQPQHF